This T cell receptor beta chain was observed in a study of shared clonotypes between healthy human individuals. TCRdb's table, derived via immunoSEQ multiplex PCR, lists solely in-frame clones and lacks some. The profile shows more than 2 million clones, about 95% of them singletons. This clone was recorded only once. Trimming took 3 bases from V and 12 from J; bases not matched to a gene: 9. The CDR3 spans 14 residues. Germline CDR1 and CDR2: MGHRA and YSYEKL. This sequence was found in a man aged 18-30 years in good health. Source material: naive CD4+ T cells sorted from blood. The subset was: CD45RA+ positively selected. The chain joins TRBV4-1 to TRBJ2-1, with 9 bases identical to TRBD2. The CDR3 loop reads CASSQGGGAHRQFF. The CDR3, as DNA: TGCGCCAGCAGCCAGGGCGGGGGGGCCCACAGGCAGTTCTTC.